Included here is one TCR beta chain sequence, with context. This clone was counted a single time. Its antigen remains unidentified. Within one base of it there is no much larger clone, and no base qualities were kept. TCRbeta CDR3 regions were amplified from genomic DNA using the immunoSEQ Assay, a bias-controlled multiplex PCR. The source study handled its data this way. Nucleated cell counts per sample were estimated from amplification of reference gene primers within the assay. Sequence reads were collapsed and filtered to measure the absolute abundance of every unique TCRbeta CDR3 rearrangement. For each sample, productive Simpson clonality was calculated by taking the square root of Simpson's diversity index across productive rearrangements. TCRdb obtained this table from immuneACCESS and retained in-frame rearrangements with V and J assigned. These tables miss some clones; where compared with another copy, unresolved V genes account for less than half of the shortfall, and the remainder is unexplained. V, J and clone size are taken as reported in that table, and D and trimming were inferred from the DNA itself. In this sample the table shows some 220,000 clones, about 86% of which occur a single time. Jointly, the top ten make up approximately 1.3% of the sample.

These data belong to a study of blood T cell repertoires in COVID-19 (dated by TCRdb to between 2020 and 2021). Regarding the study in general: Samples from collaborators originated in the United States, Italy and Spain and spanned both the acute and convalescent phases of COVID-19. The repertoires were made available in a free public database intended to serve as a resource for research on the immune response to SARS-CoV-2. The sample metadata nearly always contained a de-identified subject ID, COVID-19 status, age in years and sex. Subjects who had been exposed to COVID-19, were actively infected with it, or had recovered from it provided the deeply sampled blood TCRbeta repertoires that made up the dataset. The material from the prospective study consisted of cDNA or gDNA derived from T cells, B-cell-depleted T cells, or PBMCs. HLA class I and class II types, where available, came from metadata supplied by the sample provider rather than from assay-based typing. The samples were drawn from two sources: the first 160 participants of the ongoing ImmuneRACE study, and over 1,000 subjects contributed by 6 global collaborators.

Here is what the overall study found, with its caveats: Clinical and demographic metadata were provided uncurated, with the amount varying by source and participant.

From the cysteine up to the phenylalanine, the CDR3 has a length of 15 residues. The kept DNA is CDR3 alone, 45 bases in frame from the first base. In the germline V gene, CDR1 corresponds to SGHRS and CDR2 to YFSETQ. Trimming accounts for 0 bases at V and 5 bases at J, while the number of junction bases matched to no gene is 4. Enrolling through a virtual design, the prospective study's participants ranged in age from roughly 18 to 90 years and lived across 20 to 25 United States geographic areas. In the prospective study, participants were assigned to cohorts based on the clinical history participants reported in a screening survey and a study questionnaire. In the prospective study, whole blood, serum and a nasopharyngeal or oropharyngeal swab were collected from each participant by mobile phlebotomists. Over a roughly two-month period, participants in the prospective study had the option of providing additional blood draws and questionnaires. Before DNA extraction, prospective study blood samples were shipped either frozen or at room temperature.

This chain is built from TRBV5-1 and TRBJ2-5; 10 central nucleotides agree with TRBD1. What was sequenced was PBMCs or T cells enriched from blood (not recorded which). This receptor was taken from a woman between 40 and 55 years old with acute COVID-19. The CDR3 has the sequence CASSLATGGMETQYF. The bases are TGCGCCAGCAGCTTGGCGACAGGGGGCATGGAGACCCAGTACTTC.